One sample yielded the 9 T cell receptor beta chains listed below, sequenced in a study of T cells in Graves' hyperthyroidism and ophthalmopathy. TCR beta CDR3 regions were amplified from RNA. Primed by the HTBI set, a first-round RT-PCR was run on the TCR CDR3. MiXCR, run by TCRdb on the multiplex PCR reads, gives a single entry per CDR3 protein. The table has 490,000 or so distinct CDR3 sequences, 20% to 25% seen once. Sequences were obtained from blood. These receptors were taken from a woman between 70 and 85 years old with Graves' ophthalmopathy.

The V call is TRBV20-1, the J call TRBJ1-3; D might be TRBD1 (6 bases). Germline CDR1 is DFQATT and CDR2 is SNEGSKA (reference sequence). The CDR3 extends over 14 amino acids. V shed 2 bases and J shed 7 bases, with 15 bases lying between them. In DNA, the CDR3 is TGCAGTGCTAGATTTACCGGGGGCTTCAACACCATATATTTT. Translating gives CSARFTGGFNTIYF.

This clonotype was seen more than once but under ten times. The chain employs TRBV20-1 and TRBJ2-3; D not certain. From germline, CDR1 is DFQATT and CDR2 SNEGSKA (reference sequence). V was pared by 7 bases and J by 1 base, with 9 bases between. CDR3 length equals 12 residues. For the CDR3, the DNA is TGCAGTGGATATAGCCGCACAGATACGCAGTATTTT. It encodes CSGYSRTDTQYF.

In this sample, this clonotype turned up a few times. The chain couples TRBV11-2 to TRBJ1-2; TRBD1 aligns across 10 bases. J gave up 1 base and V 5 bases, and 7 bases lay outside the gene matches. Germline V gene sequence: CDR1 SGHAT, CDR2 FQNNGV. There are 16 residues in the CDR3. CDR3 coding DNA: TGTGCCAGCAGCCAAGACAGGGGGCGAAGTAACTATGGCTACACCTTC. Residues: CASSQDRGRSNYGYTF.

CDR3 sequence: CASAWGGAGANVLTF. The CDR3 coding sequence is TGTGCCAGTGCCTGGGGGGGCGCTGGGGCCAACGTCCTGACTTTC. The chain recombines TRBV19 with TRBJ2-6, with a weak D call TRBD2 (7 bases). Trimming stripped 8 bases from V and 2 bases from J, with 13 bases between. Germline CDR1 reads LNHDA; CDR2 reads SQIVND (reference sequence). The CDR3 totals 15 residues.

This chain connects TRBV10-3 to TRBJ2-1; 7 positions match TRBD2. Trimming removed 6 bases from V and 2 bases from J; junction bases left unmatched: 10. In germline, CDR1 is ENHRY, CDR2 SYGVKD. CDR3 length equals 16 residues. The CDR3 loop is CAIRPSGRPAYNEQFF. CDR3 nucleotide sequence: TGTGCCATCAGACCTAGCGGACGCCCGGCCTACAATGAGCAGTTCTTC.

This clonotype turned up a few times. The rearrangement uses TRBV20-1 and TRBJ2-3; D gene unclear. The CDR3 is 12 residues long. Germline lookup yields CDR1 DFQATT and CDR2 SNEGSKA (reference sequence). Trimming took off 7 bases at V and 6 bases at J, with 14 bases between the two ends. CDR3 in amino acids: CSVIAGRDTQYF. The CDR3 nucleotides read TGCAGTGTTATCGCCGGCAGGGATACGCAGTATTTT.

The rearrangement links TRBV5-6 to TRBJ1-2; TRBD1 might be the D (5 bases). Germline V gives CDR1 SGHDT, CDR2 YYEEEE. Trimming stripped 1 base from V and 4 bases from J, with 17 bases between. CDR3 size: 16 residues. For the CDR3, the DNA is TGTGCCAGCAGCTTGATGGGGGGGTTGTTTGGCTATGGCTACACCTTC. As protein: CASSLMGGLFGYGYTF.

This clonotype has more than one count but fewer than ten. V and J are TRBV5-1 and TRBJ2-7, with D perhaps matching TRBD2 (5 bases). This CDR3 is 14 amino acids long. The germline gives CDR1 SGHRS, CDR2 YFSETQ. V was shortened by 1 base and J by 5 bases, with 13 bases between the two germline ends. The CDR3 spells CASSLRGMIDEQYF. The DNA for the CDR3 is TGCGCCAGCAGCTTGCGGGGTATGATCGACGAGCAGTACTTC.

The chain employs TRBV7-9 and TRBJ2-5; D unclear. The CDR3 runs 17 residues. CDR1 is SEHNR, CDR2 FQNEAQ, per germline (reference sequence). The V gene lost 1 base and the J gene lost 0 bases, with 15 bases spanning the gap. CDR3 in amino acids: CASSLVPLAPYQETQYF. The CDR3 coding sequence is TGTGCCAGCAGCTTAGTCCCCCTGGCGCCTTACCAAGAGACCCAGTACTTC.